The clone carrying this T cell receptor (beta chain) was counted many times. Its antigen is still unknown. This sample stems from a study of CD8 T cells in ankylosing spondylitis. Each CDR3 protein gets one entry after TCRdb re-called the 5' RACE reads with MiXCR. The sample contains 150,000 to 200,000 distinct CDR3 sequences, approximately 18% of which appear only once. Notes on the study in general: There was reportedly significant enrichment of clones that were disease-linked in matched ankylosing spondylitis synovial fluid.

The CDR3 is made up of 16 amino acids. The V end was cut by 0 bases, the J end by 3 bases, with 10 bases between. The germline CDR1 and CDR2 sequences are KGHDR and SFDVKD. The rearrangement uses TRBV24-1 and TRBJ1-4; D is unresolved. This sequence was found in a male donor aged 10 to 30 with ankylosing spondylitis or in good health (not recorded which). The sequenced sample was blood, either unsorted or a sorted T cell fraction (not recorded which). The DNA of the CDR3 is TGTGCCACCAGTGATTTGCTGGTTAACGCTAATGAAAAACTGTTTTTT. As protein: CATSDLLVNANEKLFF.